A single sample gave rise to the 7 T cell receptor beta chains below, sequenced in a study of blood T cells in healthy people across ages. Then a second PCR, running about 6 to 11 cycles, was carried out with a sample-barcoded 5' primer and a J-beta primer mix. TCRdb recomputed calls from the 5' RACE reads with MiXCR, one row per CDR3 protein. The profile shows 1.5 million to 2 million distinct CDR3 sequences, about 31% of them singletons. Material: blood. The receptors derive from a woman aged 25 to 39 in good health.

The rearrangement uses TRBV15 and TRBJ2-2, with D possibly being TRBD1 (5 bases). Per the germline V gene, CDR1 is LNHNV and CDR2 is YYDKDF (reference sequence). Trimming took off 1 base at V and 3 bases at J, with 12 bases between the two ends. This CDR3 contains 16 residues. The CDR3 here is CATSRVQGSYTGELFF. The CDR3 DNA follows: TGTGCCACCAGCAGAGTCCAGGGATCCTACACCGGGGAGCTGTTTTTT.

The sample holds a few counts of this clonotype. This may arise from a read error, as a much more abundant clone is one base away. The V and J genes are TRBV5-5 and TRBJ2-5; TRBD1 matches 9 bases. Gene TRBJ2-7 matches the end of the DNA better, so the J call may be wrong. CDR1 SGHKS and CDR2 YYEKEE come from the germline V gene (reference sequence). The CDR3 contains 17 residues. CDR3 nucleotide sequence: TGTGCCAGCAGTCCCGGTCAGTTGGTGGGACAGGGAAACGAGCAGTACTTC. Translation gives CASSPGQLVGQGNEQYF.

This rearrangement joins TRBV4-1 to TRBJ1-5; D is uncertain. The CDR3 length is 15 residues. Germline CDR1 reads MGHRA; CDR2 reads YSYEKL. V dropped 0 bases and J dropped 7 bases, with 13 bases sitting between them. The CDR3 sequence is CASSQDALMGQPQHF. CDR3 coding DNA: TGCGCCAGCAGCCAAGATGCGCTTATGGGACAGCCCCAGCATTTT.

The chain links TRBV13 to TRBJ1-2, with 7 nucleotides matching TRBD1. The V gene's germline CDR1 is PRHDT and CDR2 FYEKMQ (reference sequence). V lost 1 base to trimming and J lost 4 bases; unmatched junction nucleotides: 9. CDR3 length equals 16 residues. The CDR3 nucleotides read TGTGCCAGCAGCTTAGCCCAAACGGGACAGTTCTATGGCTACACCTTC. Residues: CASSLAQTGQFYGYTF.

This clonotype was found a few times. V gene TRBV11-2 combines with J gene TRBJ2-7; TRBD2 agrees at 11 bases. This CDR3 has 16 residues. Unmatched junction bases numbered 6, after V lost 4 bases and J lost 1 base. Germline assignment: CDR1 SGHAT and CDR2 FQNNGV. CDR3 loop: CASSSSTSGDSYEQYF. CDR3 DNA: TGTGCCAGCAGCTCCTCGACTAGCGGGGATTCCTACGAGCAGTACTTC. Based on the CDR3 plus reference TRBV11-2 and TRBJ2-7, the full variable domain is EAGVAQSPRYKIIEKRQSVAFWCNPISGHATLYWYQQILGQGPKLLIQFQNNGVVDDSQLPKDRFSAERLKGVDSTLKIQPAKLEDSAVYLCASSSSTSGDSYEQYFGPGTRLTVT.

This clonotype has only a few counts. The DNA for the CDR3 is TGCGCCAGCAGCCAAGAACGCGGCAGGGGGACGTATTATGAAAAACTGTTTTTT. As protein: CASSQERGRGTYYEKLFF. This chain uses TRBV4-1 with TRBJ1-4; 7 bases fit TRBD1. CDR3 length: 18 amino acids. V lost 0 bases to trimming and J lost 6 bases; unmatched junction nucleotides: 13. CDR1 and CDR2 (germline): MGHRA, YSYEKL.

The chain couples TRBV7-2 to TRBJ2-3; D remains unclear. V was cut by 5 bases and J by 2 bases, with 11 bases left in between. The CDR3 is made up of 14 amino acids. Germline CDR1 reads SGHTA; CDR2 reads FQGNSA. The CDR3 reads CASSPYKATDTQYF. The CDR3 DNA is TGTGCCAGCAGCCCATATAAAGCCACAGATACGCAGTATTTT.